These 17 T cell receptor beta chains came from one sample sequenced in a study of technical replicates of blood from a few donors. Produced via immunoSEQ multiplex PCR; TCRdb's table is partial and in-frame only. The sample records 72,000 or so clones, around 95% being singletons. The sample was T cells isolated from PBMCs. These receptor sequences come from a human donor in good health.

The J gene is TRBJ2-1, the V gene TRBV19, with TRBD2 as a possible D gene (5 bases). The CDR3 contains 13 residues. Trimming took 3 bases from V and 2 from J, leaving 5 bases between them. Germline V gives CDR1 LNHDA, CDR2 SQIVND (reference sequence). CDR3 DNA: TGTGCCAGTAGTATGGGAGCCTACAATGAGCAGTTCTTC. Translated: CASSMGAYNEQFF. The entire variable domain, with the rest obtained from reference TRBV19 and TRBJ2-1, is as follows: DGGITQSPKYLFRKEGQNVTLSCEQNLNHDAMYWYRQDPGQGLRLIYYSQIVNDFQKGDIAEGYSVSREKKESFPLTVTSAQKNPTAFYLCASSMGAYNEQFFGPGTRLTVL.

The J gene is TRBJ1-5, the V gene TRBV30; D possibly corresponds to TRBD1 (6 bases). V gave up 4 bases and J gave up 5 bases, with 12 bases separating them. This CDR3 is 13 amino acids long. Germline CDR1 reads GTSNPN; CDR2 reads SVGIG (reference sequence). As DNA, the CDR3 is TGTGCCTGGACCCAAAGACAGGATCAGCCCCAGCATTTT. Translation gives CAWTQRQDQPQHF. The full variable domain, in which reference TRBV30 and TRBJ1-5 provide the parts outside the CDR3, is SQTIHQWPATLVQPVGSPLSLECTVEGTSNPNLYWYRQAAGRGLQLLFYSVGIGQISSEVPQNLSASRPQDRQFILSSKKLLLSDSGFYLCAWTQRQDQPQHFGDGTRLSIL.

The CDR3 loop reads CASSPRRAQEGNEKLFF. CDR3 bases: TGTGCCAGCAGCCCCCGCAGGGCCCAAGAAGGTAATGAAAAACTGTTTTTT. This chain joins TRBV4-2 and TRBJ1-4; possibly TRBD1 for D (5 bases). CDR1 and CDR2 (germline): LGHNA, YNFKEQ. This CDR3 spans 17 amino acids. V lost 4 bases and J 4 bases, leaving 19 bases between the germline ends.

The J gene is TRBJ2-7, the V gene TRBV6-1, with a tentative D call TRBD2 (6 bases). This CDR3 contains 13 residues. V was clipped by 7 bases and J by 0 bases, with 10 bases between them. Germline lookup yields CDR1 MNHNS and CDR2 SASEGT. The CDR3 is CASTGGSSYEQYF. The CDR3 coding sequence is TGTGCCAGCACTGGGGGGAGCTCCTACGAGCAGTACTTC.

The chain couples TRBV2 to TRBJ2-7, with 13 bases lining up with TRBD2. Germline assignment: CDR1 SNHLY and CDR2 FYNNEI. The CDR3 is made up of 12 amino acids. Trimming took 8 bases from V and 5 from J; bases not matched to a gene: 0. CDR3 amino acids: CASGTSGNEQYF. CDR3 in DNA: TGTGCCAGCGGGACTAGCGGGAACGAGCAGTACTTC.

This clone was counted a single time. The chain couples TRBV7-3 to TRBJ2-1, with TRBD2 identical over 14 bases. This CDR3 has 21 amino acids. V trimming: 4 bases; J trimming: 2 bases; junction bases outside the gene matches: 16. Germline CDR1 and CDR2: SGHTA and FQGTGA. The CDR3 spells CASSSPHPGTSGSAPYNEQFF. The DNA of the CDR3 is TGTGCCAGCAGCTCGCCCCACCCCGGGACTAGCGGGAGCGCCCCCTACAATGAGCAGTTCTTC.

The chain couples TRBV7-8 to TRBJ1-4, with D maybe TRBD1 (5 bases). From germline, CDR1 is SGHVS and CDR2 FQNEAQ. V lost 5 bases and J 5 bases, leaving 15 bases between the germline ends. The CDR3 consists of 15 residues. The chain's CDR3 is CASSPTQGSNEKLFF. The CDR3 DNA reads as TGTGCCAGCAGCCCAACCCAGGGTTCAAATGAAAAACTGTTTTTT.

The CDR3 DNA follows: TGTGCCAGCAGCTTAGTGACAGCTTCCTCTGGAAACACCATATATTTT. Translation: CASSLVTASSGNTIYF. This chain links TRBV11-2 with TRBJ1-3, with a weak D call TRBD1 (5 bases). Trimming stripped 1 base from V and 0 bases from J, with 10 bases between. The CDR3 runs 16 residues. CDR1 is SGHAT, CDR2 FQNNGV, per germline.

This clone was detected only once. The chain recombines TRBV19 with TRBJ2-3; D possibly corresponds to TRBD1 (6 bases). V was cut by 4 bases and J by 3 bases, with 14 bases left in between. The CDR3 sequence is 15 residues long. CDR1 and CDR2 from the germline V gene are LNHDA and SQIVND (reference sequence). CDR3 DNA: TGTGCCAGTAGTACCCGGACAGAACTAACAGATACGCAGTATTTT. Protein sequence: CASSTRTELTDTQYF.

The CDR3 loop is CASSSLTSGILDEQFF. Written as DNA, the CDR3 is TGTGCCAGTAGTTCACTGACTAGCGGGATCTTGGATGAGCAGTTCTTC. The chain combines TRBV19 with TRBJ2-1, with 11 bases that match TRBD2. This CDR3 contains 16 residues. The V and J ends lost 5 bases and 8 bases, in that order; junction bases with no gene match: 11. Germline CDR1 is LNHDA and CDR2 is SQIVND (reference sequence).

The chain uses TRBV7-3 and TRBJ2-7, with TRBD1 matching over 10 bases. The germline CDR1 and CDR2 sequences are SGHTA and FQGTGA. Trimming cost V 5 bases and J 5 bases; bases outside gene matches: 9. This CDR3 contains 15 residues. The CDR3 region is CASSAGGTGANEQYF. As DNA, the CDR3 is TGTGCCAGCAGCGCCGGAGGGACAGGGGCCAACGAGCAGTACTTC.

This chain joins TRBV2 and TRBJ1-2; D is perhaps TRBD1 (6 bases). CDR1 and CDR2 from the germline V gene are SNHLY and FYNNEI. There are 13 residues in the CDR3. Trimming removed 8 bases at V and 8 bases at J, with 18 bases between. The CDR3 loop is CASRTDAMEGYTF. The DNA of the CDR3 is TGTGCCAGCCGGACAGACGCTATGGAGGGCTACACCTTC.

The chain is built from TRBV29-1 and TRBJ2-7; the match to TRBD2 covers 11 bases. J was trimmed by 3 bases and V by 8 bases; bases with no gene match: 6. The germline CDR1 and CDR2 sequences are SQVTM and ANQGSEA. This CDR3 contains 13 residues. CDR3 sequence reads: CSFRLAGYYEQYF. CDR3 DNA: TGCAGCTTCCGACTAGCGGGATACTACGAGCAGTACTTC.

The CDR3 region is CPRATGQYF. The CDR3 nucleotides are TGCCCGAGGGCAACTGGGCAGTACTTC. The chain carries TRBV5-1 and TRBJ2-7; TRBD2 is a possible D gene (5 bases). Germline CDR1 SGHRS, CDR2 YFSETQ. The CDR3 length is 9 residues.

The chain is built from TRBV27 and TRBJ1-1; 7 bases fit TRBD1. V gave up 5 bases and J gave up 0 bases; unmatched junction bases: 9. Germline V gene data show CDR1 as MNHEY and CDR2 as SMNVEV (reference sequence). The CDR3 has 16 residues. The CDR3 DNA is TGTGCCAGCAGTCTCGGGACAGCCCCCATGAACACTGAAGCTTTCTTT. This codes for CASSLGTAPMNTEAFF.

Written as DNA, the CDR3 is TGTGCCAGCAGCTTGGAAGGGGGCGTAGATCAGCCCCAGCATTTT. This encodes CASSLEGGVDQPQHF. The genes are TRBV5-6 and TRBJ1-5; 7 nucleotides agree with TRBD1. V shed 0 bases and J 5 bases; nucleotides not matched to a gene: 5. The CDR3 extends over 15 amino acids. CDR1 and CDR2 (germline): SGHDT, YYEEEE.

CDR3 in amino acids: CSVEFALAEVKETQYF. The CDR3, as DNA: TGCAGCGTTGAATTTGCGCTAGCGGAGGTAAAAGAGACCCAGTACTTC. The rearrangement joins TRBV29-1 to TRBJ2-5, with 7 bases aligning to TRBD2. This CDR3 region has 16 residues. Trimming at V came to 2 bases and at J to 3 bases, leaving 12 bases not matched to a gene. Germline loops: CDR1 SQVTM, CDR2 ANQGSEA.